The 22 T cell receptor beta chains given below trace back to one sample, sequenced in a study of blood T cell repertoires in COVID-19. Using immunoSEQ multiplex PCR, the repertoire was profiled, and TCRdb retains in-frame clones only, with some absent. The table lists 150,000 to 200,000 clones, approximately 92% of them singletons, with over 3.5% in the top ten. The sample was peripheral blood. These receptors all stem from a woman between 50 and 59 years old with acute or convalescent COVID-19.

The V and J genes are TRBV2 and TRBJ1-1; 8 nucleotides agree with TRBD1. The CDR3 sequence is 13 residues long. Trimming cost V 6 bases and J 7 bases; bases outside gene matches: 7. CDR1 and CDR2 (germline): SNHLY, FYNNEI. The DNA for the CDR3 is TGTGCCAGCAGCCTCGACAGGGGTGGTGAAGCTTTCTTT. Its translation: CASSLDRGGEAFF.

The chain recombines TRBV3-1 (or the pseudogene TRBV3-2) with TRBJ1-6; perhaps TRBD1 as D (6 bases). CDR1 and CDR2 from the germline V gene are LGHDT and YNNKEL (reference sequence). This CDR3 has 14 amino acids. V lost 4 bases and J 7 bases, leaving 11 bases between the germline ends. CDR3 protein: CASSPDSQNSPLHF. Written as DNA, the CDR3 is TGTGCCAGCAGCCCGGACAGCCAGAATTCACCCCTCCACTTT.

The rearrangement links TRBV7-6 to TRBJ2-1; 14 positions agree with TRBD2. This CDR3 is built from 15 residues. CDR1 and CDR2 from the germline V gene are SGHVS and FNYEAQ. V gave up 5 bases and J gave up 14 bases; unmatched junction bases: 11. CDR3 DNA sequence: TGTGCCAGCAGCCCGGGACTAGCGGGAGTAGTTCCTGAGTTCTTC. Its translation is CASSPGLAGVVPEFF. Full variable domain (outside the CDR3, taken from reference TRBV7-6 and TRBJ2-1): GAGVSQSPRYKVTKRGQDVALRCDPISGHVSLYWYRQALGQGPEFLTYFNYEAQQDKSGLPNDRFSAERPEGSISTLTIQRTEQRDSAMYRCASSPGLAGVVPEFFGPGTRLTVL.

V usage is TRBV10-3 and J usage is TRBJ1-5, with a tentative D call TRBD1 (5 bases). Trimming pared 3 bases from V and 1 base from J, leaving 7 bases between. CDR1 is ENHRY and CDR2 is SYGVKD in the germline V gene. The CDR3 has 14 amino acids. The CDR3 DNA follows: TGTGCCATCAGTGACAGGGTGAGCAATCAGCCCCAGCATTTT. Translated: CAISDRVSNQPQHF.

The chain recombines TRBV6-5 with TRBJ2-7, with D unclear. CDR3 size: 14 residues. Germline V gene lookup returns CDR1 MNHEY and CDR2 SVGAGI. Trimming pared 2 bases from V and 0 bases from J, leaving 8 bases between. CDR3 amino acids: CASSYRVNSYEQYF. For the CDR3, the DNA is TGTGCCAGCAGTTACCGGGTTAACTCCTACGAGCAGTACTTC.

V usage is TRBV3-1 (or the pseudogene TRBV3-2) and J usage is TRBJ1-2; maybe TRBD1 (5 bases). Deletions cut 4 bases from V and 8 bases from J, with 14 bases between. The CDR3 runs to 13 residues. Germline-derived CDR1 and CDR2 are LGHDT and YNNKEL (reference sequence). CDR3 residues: CASSRGTQRGYTF. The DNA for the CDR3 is TGTGCCAGCAGCCGGGGGACTCAACGGGGCTACACCTTC.

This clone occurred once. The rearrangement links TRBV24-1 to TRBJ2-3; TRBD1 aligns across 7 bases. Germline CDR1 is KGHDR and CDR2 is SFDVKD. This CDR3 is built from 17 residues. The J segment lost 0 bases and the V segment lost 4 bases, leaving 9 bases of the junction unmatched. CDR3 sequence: CATSDPPGTESTDTQYF. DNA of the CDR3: TGTGCCACCAGTGACCCCCCCGGGACAGAAAGCACAGATACGCAGTATTTT.

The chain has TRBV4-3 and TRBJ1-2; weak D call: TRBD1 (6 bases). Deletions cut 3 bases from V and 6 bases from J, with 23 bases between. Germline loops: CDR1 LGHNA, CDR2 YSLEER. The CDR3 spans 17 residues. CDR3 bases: TGCGCCAGCAGCCACGCCTGGGGGCGGGGAGGGGGAGATGGCTACACCTTC. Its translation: CASSHAWGRGGGDGYTF.

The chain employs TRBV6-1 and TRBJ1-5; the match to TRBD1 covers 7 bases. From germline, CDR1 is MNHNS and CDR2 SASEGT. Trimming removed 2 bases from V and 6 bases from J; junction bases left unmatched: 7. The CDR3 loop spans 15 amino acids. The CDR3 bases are TGTGCCAGCAGTGAACAGGGGGATGGAGGTCAGCCCCAGCATTTT. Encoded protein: CASSEQGDGGQPQHF.

CDR3 in DNA: TGTGCCAGCAGCCTCAACAGGGTCATGCATTCACCCCTCCACTTT. Encoded protein: CASSLNRVMHSPLHF. This chain connects TRBV11-2 to TRBJ1-6, with D maybe TRBD1 (6 bases). The germline gives CDR1 SGHAT, CDR2 FQNNGV. The CDR3 is made up of 15 amino acids. V was shortened by 5 bases and J by 8 bases, with 16 bases between the two germline ends.

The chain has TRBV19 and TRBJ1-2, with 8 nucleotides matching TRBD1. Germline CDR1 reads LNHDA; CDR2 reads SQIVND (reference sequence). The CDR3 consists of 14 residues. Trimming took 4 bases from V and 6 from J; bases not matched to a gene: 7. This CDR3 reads CASSTDRTGNGYTF. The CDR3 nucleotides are TGTGCCAGTAGTACGGACAGGACAGGGAATGGCTACACCTTC.

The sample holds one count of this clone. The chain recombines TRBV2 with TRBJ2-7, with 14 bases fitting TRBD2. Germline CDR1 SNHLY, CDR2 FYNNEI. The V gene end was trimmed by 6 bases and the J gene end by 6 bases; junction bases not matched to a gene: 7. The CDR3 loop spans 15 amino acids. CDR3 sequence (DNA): TGTGCCAGCAGAGGACTGGGACTAGCGGGAGCCGAGCAGTACTTC. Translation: CASRGLGLAGAEQYF.

In DNA form, the CDR3 reads TGTGCCAGCAGCAAACGAGACACTTCCTACGAGCAGTACTTC. Protein product: CASSKRDTSYEQYF. The chain uses TRBV21-1 and TRBJ2-7; the listed D gene, TRBD1, was not tested against the DNA. TRBV21-1 is termed a pseudogene. The CDR3 has 14 residues.

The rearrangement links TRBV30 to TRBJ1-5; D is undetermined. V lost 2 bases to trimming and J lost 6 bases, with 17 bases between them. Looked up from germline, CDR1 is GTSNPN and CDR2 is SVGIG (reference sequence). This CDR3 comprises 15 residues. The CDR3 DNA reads TGTGCCTGGAGTTTTAAGGCCGCGGGGAGTCAGCCCCAGCATTTT. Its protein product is CAWSFKAAGSQPQHF.

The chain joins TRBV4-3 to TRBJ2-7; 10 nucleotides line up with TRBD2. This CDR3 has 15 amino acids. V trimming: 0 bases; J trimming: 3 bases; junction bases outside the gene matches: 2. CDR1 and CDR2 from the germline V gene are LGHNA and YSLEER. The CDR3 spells CASSQELAGFYEQYF. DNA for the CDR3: TGCGCCAGCAGCCAAGAACTAGCGGGGTTCTACGAGCAGTACTTC.

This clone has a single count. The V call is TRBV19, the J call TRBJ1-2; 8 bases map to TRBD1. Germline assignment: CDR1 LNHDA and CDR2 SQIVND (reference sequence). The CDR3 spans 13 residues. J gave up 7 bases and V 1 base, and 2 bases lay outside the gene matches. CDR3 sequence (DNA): TGTGCCAGTAGTATAGGGACAGGGTCTGGCTACACCTTC. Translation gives CASSIGTGSGYTF.

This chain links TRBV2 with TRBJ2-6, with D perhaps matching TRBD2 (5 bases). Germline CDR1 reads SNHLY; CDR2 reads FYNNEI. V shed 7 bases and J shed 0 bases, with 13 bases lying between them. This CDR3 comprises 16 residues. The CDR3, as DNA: TGTGCCAGCACGGTCCTTCGGGACTCTGGGGCCAACGTCCTGACTTTC. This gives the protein CASTVLRDSGANVLTF.

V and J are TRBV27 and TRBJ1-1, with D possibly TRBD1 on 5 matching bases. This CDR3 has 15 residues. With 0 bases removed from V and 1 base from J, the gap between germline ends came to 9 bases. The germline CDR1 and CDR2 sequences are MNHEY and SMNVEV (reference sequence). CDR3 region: CASSLSNQGNTEAFF. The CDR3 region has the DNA TGTGCCAGCAGTTTATCGAACCAGGGGAACACTGAAGCTTTCTTT.

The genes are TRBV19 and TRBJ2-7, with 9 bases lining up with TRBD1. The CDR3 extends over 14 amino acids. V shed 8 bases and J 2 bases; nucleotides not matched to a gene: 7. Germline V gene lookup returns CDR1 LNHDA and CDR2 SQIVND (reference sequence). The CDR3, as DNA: TGTGCCAGTGGGACAGGGCCAGCCACCTACGAGCAGTACTTC. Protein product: CASGTGPATYEQYF.

The CDR3 bases are TGTGCCAGCAGCTGGAGGGGACAGGGCGACGAAAAACTGTTTTTT. It codes for CASSWRGQGDEKLFF. This rearrangement joins TRBV11-2 to TRBJ1-4, with 9 bases aligning to TRBD1. Losses at the gene ends were 4 bases for V and 8 bases for J; bases not matched to a gene: 8. CDR1 is SGHAT and CDR2 is FQNNGV in the germline V gene. CDR3 length equals 15 residues.

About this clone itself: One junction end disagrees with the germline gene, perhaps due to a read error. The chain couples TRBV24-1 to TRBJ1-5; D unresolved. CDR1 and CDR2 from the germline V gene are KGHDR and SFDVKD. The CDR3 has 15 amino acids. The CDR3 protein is CATSDFWQSLQLQHF. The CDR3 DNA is TGTGCCACCAGTGATTTTTGGCAGTCGTTACAGCTCCAGCATTTT.

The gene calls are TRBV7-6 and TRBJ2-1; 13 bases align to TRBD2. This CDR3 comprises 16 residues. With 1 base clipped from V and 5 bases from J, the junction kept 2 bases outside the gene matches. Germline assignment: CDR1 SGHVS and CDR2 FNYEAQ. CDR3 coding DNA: TGTGCCAGCAGCTTAGTGGGACTAGCGGGGCACAATGAGCAGTTCTTC. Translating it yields CASSLVGLAGHNEQFF.